A selection of T cell receptor beta chains follows, all from one sample in a study of blood T cell repertoires in COVID-19. Assay used: immunoSEQ multiplex PCR; TCRdb lists only in-frame clones, some missing. The repertoire holds approximately 200,000 clones, roughly 87% seen once, with over 9% in the top ten. The sequenced material came from PBMCs or T cells enriched from blood (not recorded which). These receptors all stem from a man aged 18-30 years with acute COVID-19. CDR3s include the opening cysteine and the closing phenylalanine or tryptophan. A D gene is named only where the DNA matches it firmly. Clone sizes are given selectively: once, few, many, or a class where the clone is expanded.

v_gene,j_gene,abundance,d_gene,CDR3aa,CDR3nt
TRBV4-1,TRBJ2-3,few,TRBD2,CASSSGTSGRGDTQYF,TGCGCCAGCAGCTCGGGGACTAGCGGGAGAGGAGATACGCAGTATTTT
TRBV3-1/TRBV3-2,TRBJ2-1,-,-,CASSQVWHEQFF,TGTGCCAGCAGCCAAGTGTGGCACGAGCAGTTCTTC
TRBV2,TRBJ2-3,-,TRBD1,CASSIQGEGTDTQYF,TGTGCCAGCAGTATACAGGGGGAGGGCACAGATACGCAGTATTTT
TRBV7-8,TRBJ2-5,-,-,CASSSTREETQYF,TGTGCCAGCAGCTCGACTAGAGAGGAGACCCAGTACTTC
TRBV28,TRBJ1-1,-,-,CASSLEGEAFF,TGTGCCAGCAGTTTAGAGGGTGAAGCTTTCTTT
TRBV6-6,TRBJ2-1,-,TRBD2,CASSHIAGGGKDEQFF,TGTGCCAGCAGTCATATAGCGGGAGGGGGTAAAGATGAGCAGTTCTTC
TRBV4-1,TRBJ1-6,-,-,CASSQGTAVYNSPLHF,TGCGCCAGCAGCCAAGGAACAGCCGTTTATAATTCACCCCTCCACTTT
TRBV10-3,TRBJ2-1,few,TRBD2,CAIGGTSGTNEQFF,TGTGCCATCGGCGGGACTAGCGGGACCAATGAGCAGTTCTTC
TRBV21-1,TRBJ1-5,few,-,CASSKVNSKLNQPQHF,TGTGCCAGCAGCAAAGTTAACAGCAAACTCAATCAGCCCCAGCATTTT
TRBV28,TRBJ2-1,-,TRBD1,CASSLGGQGVNEQFF,TGTGCCAGCAGTTTAGGAGGACAGGGGGTCAATGAGCAGTTCTTC
TRBV6-2/TRBV6-3,TRBJ2-7,-,TRBD2,CASSGLAVSYEQYF,TGTGCCAGCAGTGGACTAGCGGTCTCCTACGAGCAGTACTTC
TRBV28,TRBJ2-6,-,-,CASSDSGSGANVLTF,TGTGCCAGCAGTGACTCAGGGTCAGGGGCCAACGTCCTGACTTTC
TRBV30,TRBJ1-2,-,TRBD1,CAGDRQGGYTF,TGTGCCGGGGACAGACAGGGTGGCTACACCTTC
TRBV11-2,TRBJ1-4,-,-,CASSSPAGRSEKLFF,TGTGCCAGCAGCTCCCCGGCGGGACGGAGTGAAAAACTGTTTTTT
TRBV24-1,TRBJ2-1,once,TRBD1,CATSDLSKDRGNEQFF,TGTGCCACCAGTGATTTGTCCAAGGACAGGGGTAATGAGCAGTTCTTC
TRBV19,TRBJ1-5,-,TRBD1,CASITGAGLDQPQHF,TGTGCCAGTATAACAGGGGCAGGGCTCGATCAGCCCCAGCATTTT
TRBV9,TRBJ2-7,-,-,CASSGQSYEQYF,TGTGCCAGCAGCGGACAGAGCTACGAGCAGTACTTC
TRBV18,TRBJ2-5,-,-,CASSNGRTETQYF,TGTGCCAGCTCAAACGGTAGAACGGAGACCCAGTACTTC
TRBV3-1/TRBV3-2,TRBJ1-1,-,-,CASSQSVRGEAFF,TGTGCCAGCAGCCAGAGTGTCCGCGGGGAAGCTTTCTTT
TRBV28,TRBJ2-2,-,TRBD1,CASTWSTGPGELFF,TGTGCCAGCACCTGGTCGACAGGGCCCGGGGAGCTGTTTTTT
TRBV7-9,TRBJ2-1,-,TRBD2,CASSDGLAGFNEQFF,TGTGCCAGCAGCGACGGACTAGCGGGATTCAATGAGCAGTTCTTC
TRBV12-3/TRBV12-4,TRBJ2-1,-,-,CASSWGRKDEQFF,TGTGCCAGCAGTTGGGGGCGTAAGGATGAGCAGTTCTTC